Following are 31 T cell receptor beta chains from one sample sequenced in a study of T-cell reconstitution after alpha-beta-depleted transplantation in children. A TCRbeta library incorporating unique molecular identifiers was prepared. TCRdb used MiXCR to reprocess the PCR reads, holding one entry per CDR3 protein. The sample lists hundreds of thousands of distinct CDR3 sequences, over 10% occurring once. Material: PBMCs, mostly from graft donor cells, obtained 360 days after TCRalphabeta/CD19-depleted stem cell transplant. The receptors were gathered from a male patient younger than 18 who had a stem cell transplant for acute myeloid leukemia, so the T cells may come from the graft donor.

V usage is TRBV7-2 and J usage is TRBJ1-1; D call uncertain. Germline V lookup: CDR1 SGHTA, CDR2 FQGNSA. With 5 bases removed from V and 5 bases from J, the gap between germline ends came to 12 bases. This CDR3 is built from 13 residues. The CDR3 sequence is CASSPPVRTEAFF. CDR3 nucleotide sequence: TGTGCCAGCAGCCCGCCGGTGAGAACTGAAGCTTTCTTT.

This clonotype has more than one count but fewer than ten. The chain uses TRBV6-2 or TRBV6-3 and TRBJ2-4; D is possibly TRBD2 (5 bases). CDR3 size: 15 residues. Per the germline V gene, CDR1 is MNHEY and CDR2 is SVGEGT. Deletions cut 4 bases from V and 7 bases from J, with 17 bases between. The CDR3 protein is CASSSRVGPGNIQYF. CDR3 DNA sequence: TGTGCCAGCAGTTCCCGTGTTGGTCCGGGGAACATTCAGTACTTC.

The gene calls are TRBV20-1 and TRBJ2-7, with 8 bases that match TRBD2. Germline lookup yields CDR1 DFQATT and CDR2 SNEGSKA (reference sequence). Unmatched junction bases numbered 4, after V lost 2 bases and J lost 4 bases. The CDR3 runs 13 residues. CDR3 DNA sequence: TGCAGTGCTAGAAGGGCTAGCGGGTACGAGCAGTACTTC. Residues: CSARRASGYEQYF.

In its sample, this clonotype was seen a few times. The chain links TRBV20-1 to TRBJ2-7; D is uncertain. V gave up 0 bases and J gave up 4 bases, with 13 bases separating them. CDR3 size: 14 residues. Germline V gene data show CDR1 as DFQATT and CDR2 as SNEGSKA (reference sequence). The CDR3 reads CSARDLSIGYEQYF. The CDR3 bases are TGCAGTGCTAGAGACCTCAGCATAGGGTACGAGCAGTACTTC.

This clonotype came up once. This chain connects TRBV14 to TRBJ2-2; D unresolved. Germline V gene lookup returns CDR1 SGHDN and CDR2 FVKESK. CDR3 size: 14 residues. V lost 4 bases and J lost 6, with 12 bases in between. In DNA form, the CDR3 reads TGTGCCAGCAGCCCTATTGGACGGTCCGGGGAGCTGTTTTTT. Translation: CASSPIGRSGELFF. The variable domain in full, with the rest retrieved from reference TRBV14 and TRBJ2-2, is EAGVTQFPSHSVIEKGQTVTLRCDPISGHDNLYWYRRVMGKEIKFLLHFVKESKQDESGMPNNRFLAERTGGTYSTLKVQPAELEDSGVYFCASSPIGRSGELFFGEGSRLTVL.

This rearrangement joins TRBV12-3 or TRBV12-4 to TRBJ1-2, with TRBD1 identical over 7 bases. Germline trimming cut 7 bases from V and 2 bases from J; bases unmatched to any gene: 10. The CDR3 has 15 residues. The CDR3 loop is CASTLDRAGNYGYTF. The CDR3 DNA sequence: TGTGCCAGCACCCTCGACAGGGCCGGGAACTATGGCTACACCTTC.

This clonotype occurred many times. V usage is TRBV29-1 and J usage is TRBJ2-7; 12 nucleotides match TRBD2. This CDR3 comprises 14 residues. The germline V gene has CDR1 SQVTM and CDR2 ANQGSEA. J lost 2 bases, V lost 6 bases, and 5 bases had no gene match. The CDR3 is CSVTGLAGTYEQYF. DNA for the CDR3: TGCAGCGTGACGGGACTAGCGGGTACCTACGAGCAGTACTTC.

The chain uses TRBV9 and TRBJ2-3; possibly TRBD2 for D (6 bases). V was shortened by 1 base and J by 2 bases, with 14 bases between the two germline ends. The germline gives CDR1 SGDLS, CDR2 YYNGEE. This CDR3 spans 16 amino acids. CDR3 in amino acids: CASSVIGTPSTDTQYF. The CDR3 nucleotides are TGTGCCAGCAGCGTAATAGGGACTCCTTCCACAGATACGCAGTATTTT.

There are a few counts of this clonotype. The CDR3 is CASSYPGLAGGFPYNEQFF. DNA of the CDR3: TGTGCCAGCAGCTACCCGGGACTAGCGGGAGGATTTCCCTACAATGAGCAGTTCTTC. The J gene is TRBJ2-1, the V gene TRBV11-2; 15 bases are shared with TRBD2. Germline CDR1 and CDR2: SGHAT and FQNNGV. The CDR3 length is 19 residues. V shed 4 bases, J shed 2 bases, and the junction held 9 bases outside the gene matches. The full variable domain, its missing parts supplied by reference TRBV11-2 and TRBJ2-1, is EAGVAQSPRYKIIEKRQSVAFWCNPISGHATLYWYQQILGQGPKLLIQFQNNGVVDDSQLPKDRFSAERLKGVDSTLKIQPAKLEDSAVYLCASSYPGLAGGFPYNEQFFGPGTRLTVL.

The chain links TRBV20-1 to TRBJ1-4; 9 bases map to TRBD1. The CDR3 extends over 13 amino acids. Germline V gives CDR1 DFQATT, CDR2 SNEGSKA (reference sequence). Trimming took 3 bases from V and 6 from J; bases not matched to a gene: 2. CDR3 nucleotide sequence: TGCAGTGCTAGTAGGACAGGGGATGAAAAACTGTTTTTT. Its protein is CSASRTGDEKLFF.

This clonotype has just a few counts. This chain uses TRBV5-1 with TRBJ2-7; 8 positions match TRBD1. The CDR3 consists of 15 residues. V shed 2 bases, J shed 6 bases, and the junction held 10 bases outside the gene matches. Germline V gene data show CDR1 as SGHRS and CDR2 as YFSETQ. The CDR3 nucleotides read TGCGCCAGCAGCTTATGGGTGCAGGGGGCGTCCGAGCAGTACTTC. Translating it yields CASSLWVQGASEQYF. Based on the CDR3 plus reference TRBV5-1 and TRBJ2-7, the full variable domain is KAGVTQTPRYLIKTRGQQVTLSCSPISGHRSVSWYQQTPGQGLQFLFEYFSETQRNKGNFPGRFSGRQFSNSRSEMNVSTLELGDSALYLCASSLWVQGASEQYFGPGTRLTVT.

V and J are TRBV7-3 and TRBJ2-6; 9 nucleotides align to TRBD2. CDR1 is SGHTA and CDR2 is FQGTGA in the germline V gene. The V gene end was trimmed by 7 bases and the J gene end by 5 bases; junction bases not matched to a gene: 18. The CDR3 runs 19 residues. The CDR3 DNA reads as TGTGCCAGCAACAGCTTCCATTATTCTAGCGGGGACAGGGCCAACGTCCTGACTTTC. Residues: CASNSFHYSSGDRANVLTF. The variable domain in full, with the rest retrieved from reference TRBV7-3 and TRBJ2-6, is GAGVSQTPSNKVTEKGKYVELRCDPISGHTALYWYRQSLGQGPEFLIYFQGTGAADDSGLPNDRFFAVRPEGSVSTLKIQRTERGDSAVYLCASNSFHYSSGDRANVLTFGAGSRLTVL.

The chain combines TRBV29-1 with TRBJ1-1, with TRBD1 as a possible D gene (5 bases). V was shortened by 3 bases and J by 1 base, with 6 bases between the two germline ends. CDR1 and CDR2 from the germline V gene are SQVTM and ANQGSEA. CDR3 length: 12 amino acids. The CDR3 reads CSVEGTNTEAFF. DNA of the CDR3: TGCAGCGTTGAGGGGACGAACACTGAAGCTTTCTTT.

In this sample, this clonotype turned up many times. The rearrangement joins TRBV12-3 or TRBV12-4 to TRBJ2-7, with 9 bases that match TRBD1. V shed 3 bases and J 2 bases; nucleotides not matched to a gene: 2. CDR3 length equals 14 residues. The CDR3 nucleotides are TGTGCCAGCAGTTTCCGGACAGGGGCCTACGAGCAGTACTTC. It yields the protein CASSFRTGAYEQYF.

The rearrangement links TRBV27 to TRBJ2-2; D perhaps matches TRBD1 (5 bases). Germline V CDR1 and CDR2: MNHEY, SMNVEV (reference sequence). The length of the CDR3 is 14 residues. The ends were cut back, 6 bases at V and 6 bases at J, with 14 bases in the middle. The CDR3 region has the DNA TGTGCCAGCAGCTTAGGGGTAGTCCCCGGGGAGCTGTTTTTT. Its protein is CASSLGVVPGELFF.

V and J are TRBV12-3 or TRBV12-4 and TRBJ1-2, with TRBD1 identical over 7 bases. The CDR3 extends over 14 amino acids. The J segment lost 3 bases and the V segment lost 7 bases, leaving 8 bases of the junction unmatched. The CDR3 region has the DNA TGTGCCAGCACTCCCCCTCAGGGGGACTATGGCTACACCTTC. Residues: CASTPPQGDYGYTF.

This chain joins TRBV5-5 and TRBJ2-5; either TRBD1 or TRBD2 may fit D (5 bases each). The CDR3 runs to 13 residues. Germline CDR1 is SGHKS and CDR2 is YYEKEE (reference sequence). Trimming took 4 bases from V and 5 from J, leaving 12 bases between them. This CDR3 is CASSPGAPETQYF. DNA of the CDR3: TGTGCCAGCAGCCCCGGGGCCCCGGAGACCCAGTACTTC.

The CDR3 DNA follows: TGTGCCAGCAGTTTCCCGACCAGCGGGACCGGGGAGCTGTTTTTT. Protein product: CASSFPTSGTGELFF. V and J are TRBV28 and TRBJ2-2, with D possibly TRBD2 on 6 matching bases. Germline CDR1 is MDHEN and CDR2 is SYDVKM. The CDR3 is 15 residues long. V was shortened by 3 bases and J by 5 bases, with 13 bases between the two germline ends. Supplemented by reference TRBV28 and TRBJ2-2, the full variable domain reads DVKVTQSSRYLVKRTGEKVFLECVQDMDHENMFWYRQDPGLGLRLIYFSYDVKMKEKGDIPEGYSVSREKKERFSLILESASTNQTSMYLCASSFPTSGTGELFFGEGSRLTVL.

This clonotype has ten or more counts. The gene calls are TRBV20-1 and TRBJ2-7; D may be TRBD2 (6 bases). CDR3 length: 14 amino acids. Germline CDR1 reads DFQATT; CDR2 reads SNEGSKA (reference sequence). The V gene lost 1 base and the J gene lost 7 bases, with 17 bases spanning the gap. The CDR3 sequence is CSARVGGFRWEQYF. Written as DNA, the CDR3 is TGCAGTGCTAGAGTTGGAGGGTTCCGGTGGGAGCAGTACTTC.

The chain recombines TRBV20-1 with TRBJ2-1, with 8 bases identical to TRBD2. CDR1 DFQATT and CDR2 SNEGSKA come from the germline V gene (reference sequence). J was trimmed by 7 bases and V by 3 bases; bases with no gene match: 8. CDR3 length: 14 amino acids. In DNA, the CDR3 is TGCAGTGCTAGCAGGTTAGCGGGATCAAATGAGCAGTTCTTC. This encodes CSASRLAGSNEQFF.

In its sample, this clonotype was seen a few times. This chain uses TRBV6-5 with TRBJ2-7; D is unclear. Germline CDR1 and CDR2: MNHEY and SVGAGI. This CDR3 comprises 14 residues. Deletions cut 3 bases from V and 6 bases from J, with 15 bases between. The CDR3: CASSYNSIMPEQYF. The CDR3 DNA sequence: TGTGCCAGCAGTTATAACAGTATTATGCCCGAGCAGTACTTC.

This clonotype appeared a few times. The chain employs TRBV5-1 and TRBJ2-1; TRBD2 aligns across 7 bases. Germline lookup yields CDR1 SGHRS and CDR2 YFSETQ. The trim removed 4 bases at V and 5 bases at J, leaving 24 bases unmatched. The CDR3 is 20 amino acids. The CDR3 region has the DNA TGCGCCAGCAGCCCGGTCGGGCGGGAGACAACCCCGGGAACACACAATGAGCAGTTCTTC. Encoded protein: CASSPVGRETTPGTHNEQFF.

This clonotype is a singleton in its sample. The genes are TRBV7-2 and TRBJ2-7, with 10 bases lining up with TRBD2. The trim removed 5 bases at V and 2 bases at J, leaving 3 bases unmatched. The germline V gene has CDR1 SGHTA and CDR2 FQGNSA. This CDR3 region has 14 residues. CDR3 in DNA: TGTGCCAGCAGCCACACTAGCGGGACCTACGAGCAGTACTTC. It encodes CASSHTSGTYEQYF.

The CDR3 loop is CSVLRPFSGRGETQYF. CDR3 coding DNA: TGCAGCGTTTTGCGCCCTTTTAGCGGGAGGGGAGAGACCCAGTACTTC. J is TRBJ2-5 and V is TRBV29-1, with 11 bases fitting TRBD2. The CDR3 contains 16 residues. Germline V gene lookup returns CDR1 SQVTM and CDR2 ANQGSEA. The V and J ends lost 5 bases and 4 bases, in that order; junction bases with no gene match: 12.

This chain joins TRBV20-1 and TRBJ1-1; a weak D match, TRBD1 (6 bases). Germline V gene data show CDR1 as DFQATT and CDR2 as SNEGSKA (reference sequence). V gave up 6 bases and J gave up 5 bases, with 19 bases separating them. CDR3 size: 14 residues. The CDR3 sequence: CSAPAGQGSTEAFF. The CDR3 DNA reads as TGCAGTGCCCCCGCGGGGCAGGGGTCGACTGAAGCTTTCTTT.

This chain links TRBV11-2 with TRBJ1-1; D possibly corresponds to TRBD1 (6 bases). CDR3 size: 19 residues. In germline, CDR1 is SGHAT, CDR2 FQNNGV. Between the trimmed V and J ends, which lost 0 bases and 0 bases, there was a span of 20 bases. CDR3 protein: CASSLDGDRWGLMNTEAFF. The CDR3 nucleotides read TGTGCCAGCAGCTTAGACGGTGACAGGTGGGGGCTCATGAACACTGAAGCTTTCTTT.

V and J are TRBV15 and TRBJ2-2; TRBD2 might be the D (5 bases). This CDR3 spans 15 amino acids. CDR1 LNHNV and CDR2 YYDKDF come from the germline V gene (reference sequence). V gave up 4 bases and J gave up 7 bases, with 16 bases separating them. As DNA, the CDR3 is TGTGCCACCAGCATTTCTTCGATCCGGGGCGGGGAGCTGTTTTTT. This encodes CATSISSIRGGELFF.

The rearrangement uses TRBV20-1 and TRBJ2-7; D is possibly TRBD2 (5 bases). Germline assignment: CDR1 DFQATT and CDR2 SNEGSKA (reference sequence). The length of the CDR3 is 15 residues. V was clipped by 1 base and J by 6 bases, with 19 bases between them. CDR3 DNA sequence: TGCAGTGCTAGAGTTGGGTACGGGATCGACCTCGAGCAGTACTTC. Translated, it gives CSARVGYGIDLEQYF.

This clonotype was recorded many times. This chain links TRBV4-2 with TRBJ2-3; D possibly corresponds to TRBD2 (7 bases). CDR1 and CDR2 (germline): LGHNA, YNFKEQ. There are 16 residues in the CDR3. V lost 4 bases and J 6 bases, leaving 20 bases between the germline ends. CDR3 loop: CASSPGGSAAGDTQYF. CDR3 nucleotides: TGTGCCAGCAGCCCGGGGGGCTCAGCGGCGGGGGATACGCAGTATTTT.

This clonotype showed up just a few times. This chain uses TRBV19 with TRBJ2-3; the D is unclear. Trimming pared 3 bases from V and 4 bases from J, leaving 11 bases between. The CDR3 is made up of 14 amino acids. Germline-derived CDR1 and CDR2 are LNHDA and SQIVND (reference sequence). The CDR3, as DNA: TGTGCCAGTAGTATCCAGACGCTCGCAGATACGCAGTATTTT. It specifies CASSIQTLADTQYF.

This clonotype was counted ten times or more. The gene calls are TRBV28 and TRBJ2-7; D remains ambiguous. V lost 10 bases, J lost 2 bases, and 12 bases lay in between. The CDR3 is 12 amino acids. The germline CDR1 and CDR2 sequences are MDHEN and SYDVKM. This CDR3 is CAITDGPYEQYF. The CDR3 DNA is TGTGCCATCACCGACGGACCCTACGAGCAGTACTTC.